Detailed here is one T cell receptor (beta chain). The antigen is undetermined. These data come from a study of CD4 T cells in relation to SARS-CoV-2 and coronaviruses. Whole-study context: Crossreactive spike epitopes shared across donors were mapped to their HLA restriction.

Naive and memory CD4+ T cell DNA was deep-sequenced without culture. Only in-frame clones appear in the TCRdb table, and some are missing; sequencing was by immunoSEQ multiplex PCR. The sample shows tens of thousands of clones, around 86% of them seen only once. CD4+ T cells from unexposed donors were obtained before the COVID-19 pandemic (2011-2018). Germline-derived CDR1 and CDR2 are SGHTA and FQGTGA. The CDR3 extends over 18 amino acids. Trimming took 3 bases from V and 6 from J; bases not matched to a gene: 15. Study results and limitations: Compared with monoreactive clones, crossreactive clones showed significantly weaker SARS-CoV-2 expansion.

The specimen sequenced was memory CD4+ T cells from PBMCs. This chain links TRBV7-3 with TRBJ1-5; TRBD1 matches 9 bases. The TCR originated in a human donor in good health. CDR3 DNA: TGTGCCAGCAGCTTCCGCATGCCCCGGGACAGGGTTTTTCAGCCCCAGCATTTT. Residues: CASSFRMPRDRVFQPQHF.